The sequence of this T cell receptor (beta chain) was determined in a study of cytomegalovirus exposure and HLA in healthy donors. Study summary: Just over 80% of 300 to 450 genotyped donors fell in the Caucasian-associated ancestry cluster. Findings and limits, study-wide: The classifier reportedly diagnosed cytomegalovirus status with high sensitivity and specificity. Later on, an analysis showed TCR association rates differing by HLA locus, with DRB1 the most and HLA-C the fewest.

In the case of this clone: Antigen: not known.

The CDR3 runs to 13 residues. Per germline, CDR1 SEHNR and CDR2 FQNEAQ (reference sequence). The V gene lost 3 bases and the J gene lost 6 bases, with 9 bases spanning the gap. PCR used 60 Vbeta primers and 13 Jbeta primers. Produced via immunoSEQ multiplex PCR; TCRdb's table is partial and in-frame only. The data contain 65,000 to 90,000 clones, over 65% of them seen just once; the ten biggest clones take up around 15%. This receptor was identified in a woman aged 40 to 50 in good health and CMV-seropositive. The sample comprised PBMCs. This chain connects TRBV7-9 to TRBJ2-1; D possibly corresponds to TRBD2 (6 bases). CDR3 coding DNA: TGTGCCAGCAGCTTCGCGGGGCCCAATGAGCAGTTCTTC. It is translated as CASSFAGPNEQFF.